Shown below are 10 T cell receptor beta chains from a single sample sequenced in a study of blood T cell repertoires in COVID-19. Sequencing was performed with immunoSEQ multiplex PCR; in TCRdb, only in-frame clones are kept and a portion is missing. Among a few hundred thousand clones listed, 65% to 90% were seen once. The sample taken for sequencing was peripheral blood. The source is a woman aged 60-75 years with COVID-19, enrolled during active disease.

The chain combines TRBV13 with TRBJ2-3; 10 bases align to TRBD1. The CDR3 runs to 18 residues. After removal of 5 bases from V and 6 bases from J, the junction contained 17 bases not matched to a gene. Germline assignment: CDR1 PRHDT and CDR2 FYEKMQ (reference sequence). The CDR3 region is CASSGSLGTGERGDTQYF. The CDR3 bases are TGTGCCAGCAGCGGAAGCCTCGGGACAGGGGAAAGGGGCGATACGCAGTATTTT. The complete variable domain, with remaining parts taken from reference TRBV13 and TRBJ2-3, reads AAGVIQSPRHLIKEKRETATLKCYPIPRHDTVYWYQQGPGQDPQFLISFYEKMQSDKGSIPDRFSAQQFSDYHSELNMSSLELGDSALYFCASSGSLGTGERGDTQYFGPGTRLTVL.

The chain combines TRBV28 with TRBJ2-3; 10 bases map to TRBD2. Per germline, CDR1 MDHEN and CDR2 SYDVKM. The J segment lost 2 bases and the V segment lost 2 bases, leaving 10 bases of the junction unmatched. This CDR3 contains 18 residues. Here the CDR3 DNA reads TGTGCCAGCAGTTTACCCCTCCAGCGGGGGGGCCTCACAGATACGCAGTATTTT. The encoded protein is CASSLPLQRGGLTDTQYF.

V gene TRBV19 combines with J gene TRBJ1-5, with 10 nucleotides matching TRBD1. V lost 7 bases, J lost 5 bases, and 8 bases stayed unmatched. The CDR3 sequence is 15 residues long. Germline CDR1 reads LNHDA; CDR2 reads SQIVND (reference sequence). DNA of the CDR3: TGTGCCAGTACCGGACAGGGGGATTTCGATCAGCCCCAGCATTTT. It is translated as CASTGQGDFDQPQHF.

The chain recombines TRBV19 with TRBJ1-6; TRBD1 is a possible D gene (6 bases). Trimming shortened V by 4 bases and J by 10 bases, and 17 bases separated the two germline ends. The CDR3 is 15 residues long. Looked up from germline, CDR1 is LNHDA and CDR2 is SQIVND (reference sequence). For the CDR3, the DNA is TGTGCCAGTAGTACACCCACAGGGTACGGGTCACCCCTCCACTTT. It is translated as CASSTPTGYGSPLHF. Complete variable domain (other parts from reference TRBV19 and TRBJ1-6): DGGITQSPKYLFRKEGQNVTLSCEQNLNHDAMYWYRQDPGQGLRLIYYSQIVNDFQKGDIAEGYSVSREKKESFPLTVTSAQKNPTAFYLCASSTPTGYGSPLHFGNGTRLTVT.

The chain employs TRBV7-2 and TRBJ2-1; 8 bases align to TRBD2. Trimming at V came to 5 bases and at J to 0 bases, leaving 3 bases not matched to a gene. This CDR3 spans 15 amino acids. The germline V gene encodes CDR1 SGHTA and CDR2 FQGNSA. CDR3 bases: TGTGCCAGCAGCCCTAGCGGGCGCTCCTACAATGAGCAGTTCTTC. This sequence encodes CASSPSGRSYNEQFF.

The chain couples TRBV5-1 to TRBJ1-4; 8 positions match TRBD1. The trim removed 4 bases at V and 8 bases at J, leaving 10 bases unmatched. This CDR3 comprises 15 residues. Germline V gives CDR1 SGHRS, CDR2 YFSETQ. This CDR3 is CASSQIGQGKEKLFF. CDR3 sequence (DNA): TGCGCCAGCAGCCAGATCGGACAGGGAAAGGAAAAACTGTTTTTT.

This chain links TRBV5-4 with TRBJ2-5, with D perhaps TRBD1 (6 bases). CDR3 length: 14 residues. Germline V CDR1 and CDR2: SGHNT, YYREEE (reference sequence). V dropped 3 bases and J dropped 7 bases, with 16 bases sitting between them. The chain's CDR3 is CASSSWDNQGTQYF. DNA of the CDR3: TGTGCCAGCAGCTCTTGGGACAACCAGGGGACCCAGTACTTC.

The chain joins TRBV14 to TRBJ2-7; D gene uncertain. V was shortened by 3 bases and J by 4 bases, with 4 bases between the two germline ends. CDR1 is SGHDN and CDR2 is FVKESK in the germline V gene. The CDR3 contains 11 residues. The CDR3 sequence: CASSQAYEQYF. CDR3 coding DNA: TGTGCCAGCAGCCAGGCATACGAGCAGTACTTC. Supplemented by reference TRBV14 and TRBJ2-7, the full variable domain reads EAGVTQFPSHSVIEKGQTVTLRCDPISGHDNLYWYRRVMGKEIKFLLHFVKESKQDESGMPNNRFLAERTGGTYSTLKVQPAELEDSGVYFCASSQAYEQYFGPGTRLTVT.

Turning to this clone: The same CDR3 is also encoded by other DNA sequences in this sample. The rearrangement joins TRBV29-1 to TRBJ1-1, with D possibly matching TRBD1 (5 bases). The CDR3 is made up of 13 amino acids. V lost 2 bases to trimming and J lost 4 bases, with 11 bases between them. Germline CDR1 and CDR2: SQVTM and ANQGSEA. The CDR3 sequence: CSVERGLGTEAFF. As DNA, the CDR3 is TGCAGCGTTGAAAGGGGACTAGGCACTGAAGCTTTCTTT.

The gene calls are TRBV7-2 and TRBJ1-2, with D uncertain. The CDR3 totals 14 residues. Deletions cut 0 bases from V and 1 base from J, with 6 bases between. CDR1 and CDR2 from the germline V gene are SGHTA and FQGNSA. CDR3 DNA: TGTGCCAGCAGCTTAGCTCAGGTTAACTATGGCTACACCTTC. It is translated as CASSLAQVNYGYTF.